This T cell receptor (beta chain) was profiled in a study of blood T cells in healthy people across ages. A few counts support this clonotype. Then a second PCR, running roughly 7 to 11 cycles, was carried out with a sample-barcoded 5' primer and a J-beta primer mix. TCRdb re-called the 5' RACE reads through MiXCR, storing one row per CDR3 protein. There are 1.4 million to 1.5 million distinct CDR3 sequences in the sample; roughly 40% occur only once, and roughly 7.7% lies in the top ten. J gave up 5 bases and V 7 bases, and 9 bases lay outside the gene matches. The CDR3 runs to 14 residues. The germline gives CDR1 SEHNR, CDR2 FQNEAQ (reference sequence).

The receptor comes from a woman aged 18-35 years in good health. This rearrangement joins TRBV7-9 to TRBJ2-5; 8 bases agree with TRBD1. The sample comprised blood. CDR3 nucleotide sequence: TGTGCCAGCATACGGGGACAGGACTGGGAGACCCAGTACTTC. It codes for CASIRGQDWETQYF.